This entry lists 21 T cell receptor beta chains sequenced from one sample in a study of naive and memory T cell subsets. General study points: Possibly reflecting memory cells re-expressing CD45RA, a few larger clonotypes occurred in naive repertoires, especially CD8.

Their cognate antigens are unknown. Both TRBC1 and TRBC2 were covered by a beta constant-region primer of two equimolar oligonucleotides. Nested alpha and beta constant-region primers with the SP2 primer drove four PCR rounds on ligated cDNA. TCRdb re-derived calls from the UMI-ligation and nested PCR reads in MiXCR, one entry per CDR3 protein. The sample has about 150,000 distinct CDR3 sequences, roughly 22% seen once; the top ten hold 0.085% to 0.11%. Sequenced material: naive CD4+ T cells from blood. The receptors originated from a human donor in good health.

The table lists this clonotype with many counts. The chain combines TRBV28 with TRBJ2-7, with no clear D. There are 15 residues in the CDR3. Trimming took 8 bases from V and 0 from J, leaving 17 bases between them. CDR1 and CDR2 (germline): MDHEN, SYDVKM. The CDR3 DNA follows: TGTGCCAGCGTCGATAACAATAGAATCTCCTACGAGCAGTACTTC. The encoded protein is CASVDNNRISYEQYF.

This clonotype has just a few counts. The genes are TRBV12-5 and TRBJ2-1, with D unclear. V was trimmed by 5 bases and J by 4 bases, leaving 18 bases between them. CDR3 length equals 16 residues. Looked up from germline, CDR1 is LGHNT and CDR2 is FRNRAP. As DNA, the CDR3 is TGTGCTAGTGGTCCTATTACTTACCGATATTACAATGAGCAGTTCTTC. It is translated as CASGPITYRYYNEQFF.

This clonotype occurred a few times. The chain employs TRBV5-4 and TRBJ1-6; D remains unclear. V shed 0 bases and J shed 15 bases, with 13 bases lying between them. The germline V gene encodes CDR1 SGHNT and CDR2 YYREEE (reference sequence). CDR3 size: 13 residues. The CDR3 nucleotides are TGTGCCAGCAGCTTGGGACCGCGACCGGTCCTCCACTTT. It is translated as CASSLGPRPVLHF.

The chain joins TRBV6-2 or TRBV6-3 to TRBJ2-1; TRBD2 matches at 14 bases. V shed 0 bases and J 5 bases; nucleotides not matched to a gene: 9. This CDR3 is built from 19 residues. Germline CDR1 reads MNHEY; CDR2 reads SVGEGT. CDR3 in DNA: TGTGCCAGCAGTTACTCTCAGACTAGCGGGAGGGCCCGGGACAATGAGCAGTTCTTC. Residues: CASSYSQTSGRARDNEQFF.

In this sample, this clonotype turned up once. The chain joins TRBV18 to TRBJ2-2, with TRBD2 matching 9 bases. This CDR3 spans 16 amino acids. The germline CDR1 and CDR2 sequences are KGHSH and LQKENI. J gave up 0 bases and V 4 bases, and 3 bases lay outside the gene matches. CDR3 DNA: TGTGCCAGCTCACAACGACTAGCGGCGAACACCGGGGAGCTGTTTTTT. It translates to CASSQRLAANTGELFF.

This clonotype was found a few times. J is TRBJ2-1 and V is TRBV5-1, with 7 bases matching TRBD2. Germline V lookup: CDR1 SGHRS, CDR2 YFSETQ. The CDR3 length is 13 residues. Losses at the gene ends were 5 bases for V and 10 bases for J; bases not matched to a gene: 9. The CDR3 DNA sequence: TGCGCCAGCAGACAAGGGAGGGCCTGGGAGCAGTTCTTC. The encoded protein is CASRQGRAWEQFF.

The sample holds a few counts of this clonotype. The genes are TRBV29-1 and TRBJ2-7; 11 bases are a match to TRBD1. This CDR3 is 14 amino acids long. Germline values: CDR1 SQVTM, CDR2 ANQGSEA. After removal of 4 bases from V and 4 bases from J, the junction contained 6 bases not matched to a gene. The CDR3 sequence is CSVVKGQGVYEQYF. The CDR3 nucleotides read TGCAGCGTTGTGAAGGGACAGGGGGTTTACGAGCAGTACTTC.

CDR3 DNA sequence: TGCAGTGCTATCCGGGACGGCCGATCCTACGAGCAGTACTTC. It translates to CSAIRDGRSYEQYF. The rearrangement links TRBV20-1 to TRBJ2-7, with D perhaps being TRBD1 or TRBD2 (5 bases each). Between the trimmed V and J ends, which lost 4 bases and 1 base, there was a span of 14 bases. The CDR3 covers 14 residues. Germline CDR1 is DFQATT and CDR2 is SNEGSKA (reference sequence).

The chain has TRBV5-6 and TRBJ2-1; no clear D. The V end lost 0 bases, the J end lost 4 bases, and 8 bases lay between the germline ends. There are 14 residues in the CDR3. Per the germline V gene, CDR1 is SGHDT and CDR2 is YYEEEE. The CDR3 loop reads CASSLVFPYNEQFF. The CDR3 coding sequence is TGTGCCAGCAGCTTGGTGTTTCCGTACAATGAGCAGTTCTTC. The full variable domain, completed using reference TRBV5-6 and TRBJ2-1, is DAGVTQSPTHLIKTRGQQVTLRCSPKSGHDTVSWYQQALGQGPQFIFQYYEEEERQRGNFPDRFSGHQFPNYSSELNVNALLLGDSALYLCASSLVFPYNEQFFGPGTRLTVL.

This clonotype was observed at least ten times. The V call is TRBV12-3 or TRBV12-4, the J call TRBJ1-2, with D maybe TRBD1 (6 bases). CDR3 size: 15 residues. Trimming pared 7 bases from V and 2 bases from J, leaving 17 bases between. CDR3 region: CASTSHRTENYGYTF. The CDR3 nucleotides are TGTGCCAGCACCTCTCATAGGACAGAGAACTATGGCTACACCTTC.

A single count supports this clonotype. The chain has TRBV27 and TRBJ2-1, with no clear D. Looked up from germline, CDR1 is MNHEY and CDR2 is SMNVEV (reference sequence). The length of the CDR3 is 14 residues. V was pared by 2 bases and J by 7 bases, with 12 bases between. The CDR3 nucleotides are TGTGCCAGCAGTTTAGGGAAGAAAGGAAATGAGCAGTTCTTC. Residues: CASSLGKKGNEQFF.

The DNA of the CDR3 is TGTGCCAGCAGTTACTCTAGCGGGAGGGCCGGTATCTACAATGAGCAGTTCTTC. This codes for CASSYSSGRAGIYNEQFF. This rearrangement joins TRBV6-5 to TRBJ2-1; 11 bases agree with TRBD2. The CDR3 covers 18 residues. The J segment lost 3 bases and the V segment lost 0 bases, leaving 7 bases of the junction unmatched. The V gene's germline CDR1 is MNHEY and CDR2 SVGAGI.

The table lists this clonotype with a few counts. The gene calls are TRBV20-1 and TRBJ2-3; the match to TRBD2 covers 12 bases. V trimming: 3 bases; J trimming: 8 bases; junction bases outside the gene matches: 3. Germline values: CDR1 DFQATT, CDR2 SNEGSKA (reference sequence). The CDR3 is 13 amino acids. As DNA, the CDR3 is TGCAGTGCTAGGGGGACTAGCGGGCGTACGCAGTATTTT. It codes for CSARGTSGRTQYF.

The rearrangement links TRBV28 to TRBJ1-1; D remains ambiguous. The CDR3 is made up of 12 amino acids. V dropped 5 bases and J dropped 10 bases, with 14 bases sitting between them. Germline V gene data show CDR1 as MDHEN and CDR2 as SYDVKM. CDR3 sequence (DNA): TGTGCCAGCAGTAGCCCCCTCAAAGGAGCTTTCTTT. Residues: CASSSPLKGAFF. The entire variable domain, with the rest obtained from reference TRBV28 and TRBJ1-1, is as follows: DVKVTQSSRYLVKRTGEKVFLECVQDMDHENMFWYRQDPGLGLRLIYFSYDVKMKEKGDIPEGYSVSREKKERFSLILESASTNQTSMYLCASSSPLKGAFFGQGTRLTVV.

This clonotype turned up a few times. The V call is TRBV2, the J call TRBJ2-7; D is unclear. V was clipped by 3 bases and J by 2 bases, with 2 bases between them. The germline V gene encodes CDR1 SNHLY and CDR2 FYNNEI. This CDR3 contains 11 residues. As DNA, the CDR3 is TGTGCCAGCAGTGACGCCTACGAGCAGTACTTC. Its protein is CASSDAYEQYF.

This sequence joins TRBV5-1 and TRBJ1-1; the D is unclear. CDR3 length: 14 residues. Germline-derived CDR1 and CDR2 are SGHRS and YFSETQ. Trimming took off 0 bases at V and 4 bases at J, with 10 bases between the two ends. The DNA for the CDR3 is TGCGCCAGCAGCTTGGTATGGGGTTTCACTGAAGCTTTCTTT. Translated, it gives CASSLVWGFTEAFF.

There are many counts of this clonotype. This chain uses TRBV18 with TRBJ2-1; no definite D call. The CDR3 has 16 residues. The V gene lost 2 bases and the J gene lost 4 bases, with 15 bases spanning the gap. Per the germline V gene, CDR1 is KGHSH and CDR2 is LQKENI. The DNA for the CDR3 is TGTGCCAGCTCACCAAGTAAGTCCACGGCATACAATGAGCAGTTCTTC. Its translation is CASSPSKSTAYNEQFF.

The gene calls are TRBV29-1 and TRBJ2-3; D remains unclear. Trimming took off 5 bases at V and 6 bases at J, with 15 bases between the two ends. The CDR3 has 13 residues. CDR1 is SQVTM, CDR2 ANQGSEA, per germline. The DNA for the CDR3 is TGCAGCGTTAATATGTATATTACTGATACGCAGTATTTT. Translation: CSVNMYITDTQYF.

This clonotype was found a few times. The chain recombines TRBV5-1 with TRBJ2-1; D tentatively fits TRBD1 or TRBD2 (5 bases each). The V end was cut by 4 bases, the J end by 2 bases, with 22 bases between. Germline CDR1 reads SGHRS; CDR2 reads YFSETQ. The CDR3 is 18 amino acids. The CDR3 DNA sequence: TGCGCCAGCAGCCTTATAGTCGGGGTAGGGGCGGCCTACAATGAGCAGTTCTTC. This encodes CASSLIVGVGAAYNEQFF.

This clonotype came up many times. V and J are TRBV20-1 and TRBJ1-2, with D uncertain. V gave up 0 bases and J gave up 0 bases, with 5 bases separating them. Germline loops: CDR1 DFQATT, CDR2 SNEGSKA (reference sequence). The CDR3 is 13 residues long. The CDR3 coding sequence is TGCAGTGCTAGAGATACAGCTAACTATGGCTACACCTTC. Encoded protein: CSARDTANYGYTF.

This chain joins TRBV29-1 and TRBJ2-1, with 7 bases fitting TRBD2. Germline CDR1 SQVTM, CDR2 ANQGSEA. The CDR3 runs to 18 residues. The V segment lost 4 bases and the J segment 0 bases; nucleotides outside the gene matches: 15. The CDR3 loop reads CSVGPSPWEGSSYNEQFF. DNA of the CDR3: TGCAGCGTTGGCCCTTCCCCCTGGGAGGGTAGCTCCTACAATGAGCAGTTCTTC.